This record looks at one TCR beta chain sequence and its context. Donors had no recently reported acute infections or vaccinations and were HIV-negative. This sample was taken from a study of shared clonotypes between healthy human individuals. The V segment lost 5 bases and the J segment 4 bases; nucleotides outside the gene matches: 9. Germline CDR1 and CDR2: SGHTA and FQGNSA. The length of the CDR3 is 15 residues. Authors' processing steps: For the immunoSEQ data, sequences were junction-only without quality scores, so filtering differed. Sequencing was performed with immunoSEQ multiplex PCR; in TCRdb, only in-frame clones are kept and a portion is missing. V, J and clone size are those of that table, while D and trimming were read from the DNA. The data hold 450,000 to 500,000 clones, with about 78% observed a single time.

This receptor was obtained from a middle-aged woman in good health. Some clones in this sample may be carry-over from other donors' samples. The sample comprised PBMCs. The genes are TRBV7-2 and TRBJ2-7, with 9 nucleotides matching TRBD1. This CDR3 reads CASSEAGTGSYEQYF. CDR3 DNA: TGTGCCAGCAGCGAGGCGGGGACAGGGTCTTACGAGCAGTACTTC.